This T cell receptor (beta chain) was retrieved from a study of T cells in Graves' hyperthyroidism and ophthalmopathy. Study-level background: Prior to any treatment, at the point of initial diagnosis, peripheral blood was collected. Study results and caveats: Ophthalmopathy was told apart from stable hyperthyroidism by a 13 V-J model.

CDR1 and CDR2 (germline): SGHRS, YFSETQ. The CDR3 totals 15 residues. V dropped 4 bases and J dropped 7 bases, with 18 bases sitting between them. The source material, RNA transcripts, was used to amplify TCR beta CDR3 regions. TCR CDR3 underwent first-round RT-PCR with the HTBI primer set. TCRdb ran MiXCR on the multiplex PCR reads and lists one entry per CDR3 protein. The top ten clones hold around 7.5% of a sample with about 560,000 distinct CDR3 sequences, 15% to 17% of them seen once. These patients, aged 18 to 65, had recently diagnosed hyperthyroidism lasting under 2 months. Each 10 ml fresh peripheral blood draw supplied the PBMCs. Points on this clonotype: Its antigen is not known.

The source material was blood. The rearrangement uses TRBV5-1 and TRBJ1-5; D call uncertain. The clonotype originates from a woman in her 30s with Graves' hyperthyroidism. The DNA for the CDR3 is TGCGCCAGCAGCCCGGGTAGTGGGGTTGGGCAGCCCCAGCATTTT. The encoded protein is CASSPGSGVGQPQHF.